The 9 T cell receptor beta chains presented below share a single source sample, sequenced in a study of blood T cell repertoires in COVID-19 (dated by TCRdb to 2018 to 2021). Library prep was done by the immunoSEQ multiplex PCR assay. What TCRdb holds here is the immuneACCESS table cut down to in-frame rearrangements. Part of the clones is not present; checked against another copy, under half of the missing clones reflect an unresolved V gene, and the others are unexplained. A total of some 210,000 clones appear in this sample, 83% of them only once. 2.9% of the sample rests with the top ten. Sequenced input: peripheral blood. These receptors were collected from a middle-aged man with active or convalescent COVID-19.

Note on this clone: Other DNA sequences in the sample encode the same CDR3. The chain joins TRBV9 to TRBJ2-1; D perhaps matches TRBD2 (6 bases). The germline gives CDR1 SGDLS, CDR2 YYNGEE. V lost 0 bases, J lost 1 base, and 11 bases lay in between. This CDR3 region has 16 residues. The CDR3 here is CASSVGGGTSYNEQFF. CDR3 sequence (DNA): TGTGCCAGCAGCGTAGGGGGCGGGACTTCCTACAATGAGCAGTTCTTC. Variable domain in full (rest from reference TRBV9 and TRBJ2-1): DSGVTQTPKHLITATGQRVTLRCSPRSGDLSVYWYQQSLDQGLQFLIQYYNGEERAKGNILERFSAQQFPDLHSELNLSSLELGDSALYFCASSVGGGTSYNEQFFGPGTRLTVL.

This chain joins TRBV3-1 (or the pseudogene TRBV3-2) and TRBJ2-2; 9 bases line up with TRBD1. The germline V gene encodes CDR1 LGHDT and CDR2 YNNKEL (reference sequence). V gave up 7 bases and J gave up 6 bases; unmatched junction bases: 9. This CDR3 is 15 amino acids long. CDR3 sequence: CASTRQGGGPGELFF. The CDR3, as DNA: TGTGCCAGCACCCGACAGGGGGGAGGGCCCGGGGAGCTGTTTTTT.

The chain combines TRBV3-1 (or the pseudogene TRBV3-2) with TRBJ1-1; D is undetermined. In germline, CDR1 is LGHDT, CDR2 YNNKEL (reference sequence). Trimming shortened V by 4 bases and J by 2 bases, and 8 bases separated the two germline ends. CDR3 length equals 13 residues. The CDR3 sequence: CASSLGLNTEAFF. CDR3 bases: TGTGCCAGCAGCCTCGGACTCAACACTGAAGCTTTCTTT.

This CDR3 is CASSYRGVTEAFF. The CDR3, as DNA: TGTGCCAGCAGTTACAGGGGGGTCACTGAAGCTTTCTTT. The rearrangement joins TRBV12-3 or TRBV12-4 to TRBJ1-1, with 8 bases fitting TRBD1. There are 13 residues in the CDR3. Trimming removed 4 bases from V and 4 bases from J; junction bases left unmatched: 2.

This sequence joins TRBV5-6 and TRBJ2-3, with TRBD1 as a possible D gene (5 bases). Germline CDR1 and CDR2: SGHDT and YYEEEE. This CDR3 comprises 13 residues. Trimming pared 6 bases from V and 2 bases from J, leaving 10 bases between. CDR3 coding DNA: TGTGCCAGCATGATGGGGCCCACAGATACGCAGTATTTT. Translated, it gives CASMMGPTDTQYF.

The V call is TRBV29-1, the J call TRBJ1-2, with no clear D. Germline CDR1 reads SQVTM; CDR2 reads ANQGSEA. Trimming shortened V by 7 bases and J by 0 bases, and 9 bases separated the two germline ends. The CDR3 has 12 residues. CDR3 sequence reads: CSAAQTNYGYTF. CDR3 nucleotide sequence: TGCAGCGCGGCCCAGACTAACTATGGCTACACCTTC. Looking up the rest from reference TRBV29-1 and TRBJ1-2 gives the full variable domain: SAVISQKPSRDICQRGTSLTIQCQVDSQVTMMFWYRQQPGQSLTLIATANQGSEATYESGFVIDKFPISRPNLTFSTLTVSNMSPEDSSIYLCSAAQTNYGYTFGSGTRLTVV.

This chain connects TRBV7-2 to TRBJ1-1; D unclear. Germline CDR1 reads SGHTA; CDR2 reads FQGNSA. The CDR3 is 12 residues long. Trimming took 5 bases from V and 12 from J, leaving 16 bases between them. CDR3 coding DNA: TGTGCCAGCAGCCCTGGCGTAGGGAGGCCTTTCTTT. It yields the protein CASSPGVGRPFF.

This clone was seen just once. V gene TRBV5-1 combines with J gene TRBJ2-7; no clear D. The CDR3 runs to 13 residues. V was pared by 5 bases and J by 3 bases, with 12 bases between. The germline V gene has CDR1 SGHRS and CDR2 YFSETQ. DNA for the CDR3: TGCGCCAGCAGTTTTGACACAGACTACGAGCAGTACTTC. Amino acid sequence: CASSFDTDYEQYF.

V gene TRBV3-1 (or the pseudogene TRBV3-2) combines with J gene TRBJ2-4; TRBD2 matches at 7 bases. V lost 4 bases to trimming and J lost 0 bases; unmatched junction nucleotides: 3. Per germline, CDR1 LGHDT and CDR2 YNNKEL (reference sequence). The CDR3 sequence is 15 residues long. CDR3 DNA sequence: TGTGCCAGCAGCCTGGGGGGGGTAGCCAAAAACATTCAGTACTTC. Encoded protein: CASSLGGVAKNIQYF.